This T cell receptor (beta chain) is from a study of shared clonotypes between healthy human individuals. The junction had 16 bases not matched to a gene; V was cut back by 5 bases and J by 4 bases. From germline, CDR1 is SGHNT and CDR2 YYREEE (reference sequence). The CDR3 is 17 amino acids. Libraries were prepared by immunoSEQ multiplex PCR; TCRdb keeps only in-frame clonotypes and omits some of them. Among roughly 2,300,000 clones listed, approximately 90% were seen once. The clonotype was recovered from a man between 18 and 29 years old in good health. Some clones in this sample may be carry-over from other donors' samples. V and J are TRBV5-4 and TRBJ2-5; 8 bases are a match to TRBD2. What was sequenced was naive CD4+ T cells from PBMCs. Subset denoted: CD45RA+ positively selected. CDR3 residues: CASSSGGNSGNGETQYF. The CDR3 nucleotides read TGTGCCAGCAGTTCCGGGGGTAATAGCGGGAATGGAGAGACCCAGTACTTC.